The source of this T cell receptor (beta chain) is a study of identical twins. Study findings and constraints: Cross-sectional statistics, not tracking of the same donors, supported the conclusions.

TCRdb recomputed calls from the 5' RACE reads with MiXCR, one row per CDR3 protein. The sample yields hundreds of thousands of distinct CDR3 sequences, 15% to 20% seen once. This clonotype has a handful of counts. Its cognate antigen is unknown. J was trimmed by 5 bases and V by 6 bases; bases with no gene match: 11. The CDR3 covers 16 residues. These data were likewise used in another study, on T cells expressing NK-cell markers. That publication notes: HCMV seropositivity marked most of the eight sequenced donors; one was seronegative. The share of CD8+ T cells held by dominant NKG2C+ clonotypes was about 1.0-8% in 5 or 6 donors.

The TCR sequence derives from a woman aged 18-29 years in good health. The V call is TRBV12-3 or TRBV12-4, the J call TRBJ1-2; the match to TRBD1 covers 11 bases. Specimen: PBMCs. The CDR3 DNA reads TGTGCCAGCAGCCCTACCGGGACAGGGGGTTTTTATGGCTACACCTTC. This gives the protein CASSPTGTGGFYGYTF.